This section outlines one T cell receptor (beta chain) sequence together with its context. The sample comes from a study of identical twins. The V gene's germline CDR1 is SGHAT and CDR2 FQNNGV. V dropped 3 bases and J dropped 9 bases, with 10 bases sitting between them. The CDR3 sequence is 12 residues long. MiXCR, run by TCRdb on the 5' RACE reads, gives a single entry per CDR3 protein. The sample includes more than 600,000 distinct CDR3 sequences, roughly 20% of them seen just once. This sample also belongs to another study, concerning T cells expressing NK-cell markers.

Sample: PBMCs. The sequence was obtained from a woman aged 18 to 35 in good health. The V call is TRBV11-2, the J call TRBJ2-3; D gene uncertain. The CDR3 bases are TGTGCCAGCAGCTTCCAGGTCGCAACGCAGTATTTT. Encoded protein: CASSFQVATQYF.